This is a list of T cell receptor beta chains from one sample in a study of cytotoxic CD8 clonotypes in ibrutinib-treated CLL. Clones were read by immunoSEQ multiplex PCR, and TCRdb kept only the in-frame ones, dropping some. The sample yields some 290,000 clones, 70% to 80% seen once. The starting material was PBMCs, obtained before ibrutinib treatment. Every receptor here comes from a human donor with chronic lymphocytic leukemia. The CDR3 runs from the conserved cysteine through the conserved F or W. The order of the fields is J gene, D gene, clone size, V gene, CDR3 DNA, CDR3 protein. The D gene is left open where the match is weak. The listing skips clone size in some rows; elsewhere it reads once, few, many or a size class.

J: TRBJ1-4; D: -; size: -; V: TRBV23-1; DNA: TGCGCCAGCAGTAAAGGGGAAAAACTGTTTTTT; CDR3: CASSKGEKLFF
J: TRBJ1-1; D: TRBD1; size: -; V: TRBV10-3; DNA: TGTGCCATCAGTATCGACAGGGCAGGTACCACTGAAGCTTTCTTT; CDR3: CAISIDRAGTTEAFF
J: TRBJ2-4; D: TRBD2; size: once; V: TRBV27; DNA: TGTGCCAGCAGTTTTGCTAGCGGGAGATCGGGGCCCAAAAACATTCAGTACTTC; CDR3: CASSFASGRSGPKNIQYF
J: TRBJ2-2; D: TRBD1; size: -; V: TRBV10-2; DNA: TGCGCCAGCAGTGAGGTCTACAGGGGGCGCTCCGGGGAGCTGTTTTTT; CDR3: CASSEVYRGRSGELFF
J: TRBJ2-2; D: -; size: -; V: TRBV11-3; DNA: TGTGCCAGCAGCTTCCTAGGAGGCTCAGACACCGGGGAGCTGTTTTTT; CDR3: CASSFLGGSDTGELFF
J: TRBJ2-2; D: -; size: few; V: TRBV6-4; DNA: TGTGCCAGCAAGGGTTCCCTCAACACCGGGGAGCTGTTTTTT; CDR3: CASKGSLNTGELFF
J: TRBJ2-7; D: -; size: -; V: TRBV28; DNA: TGTGCCAGCAGTCGAAGACAGGTCCCCTACGAGCAGTACTTC; CDR3: CASSRRQVPYEQYF
J: TRBJ1-5; D: -; size: few; V: TRBV9; DNA: TGTGCCAGCAGCGTAGTTAGAAATGGTGGAGGTCAGCCCCAGCATTTT; CDR3: CASSVVRNGGGQPQHF
J: TRBJ2-7; D: TRBD1; size: -; V: TRBV5-1; DNA: TGCGCCAGCAGCTTAGGGGGCGGAGGCTACGAGCAGTACTTC; CDR3: CASSLGGGGYEQYF
J: TRBJ2-7; D: -; size: -; V: TRBV10-3; DNA: TGTGCCATCAGTTCCCGGGACACCATCTCCTACGAGCAGTACTTC; CDR3: CAISSRDTISYEQYF
J: TRBJ2-7; D: -; size: -; V: TRBV29-1; DNA: TGCAGCGTTGTCGGCGGAACCTACGAGCAGTACTTC; CDR3: CSVVGGTYEQYF
J: TRBJ2-2; D: TRBD2; size: once; V: TRBV5-1; DNA: TGCGCCAGCAGCTTGGGAGCGGGAGCGTTCGGGGAGCTGTTTTTT; CDR3: CASSLGAGAFGELFF
J: TRBJ2-7; D: -; size: once; V: TRBV5-4; DNA: TGTGCCAGCAGCTCGGGAGGACAGATCTACGAGCAGTACTTC; CDR3: CASSSGGQIYEQYF
J: TRBJ1-2; D: -; size: -; V: TRBV30; DNA: TGTGCCTGGAGTTCGGGCCGAGAGACCCCTGGCTACACCTTC; CDR3: CAWSSGRETPGYTF
J: TRBJ2-5; D: -; size: -; V: TRBV30; DNA: TGTGCCTGGAGTCCAGGACTCAAAGAGACCCAGTACTTC; CDR3: CAWSPGLKETQYF
J: TRBJ2-7; D: TRBD2; size: -; V: TRBV5-6; DNA: TGTGCCAGCAGCCCTCCGGCTAGCGGGGGATTCTACGAGCAGTACTTC; CDR3: CASSPPASGGFYEQYF
J: TRBJ2-1; D: -; size: -; V: TRBV13; DNA: TGTGCCAGCAGCTTTTTAGGGAATGAGCAGTTCTTC; CDR3: CASSFLGNEQFF
J: TRBJ2-5; D: -; size: once; V: TRBV7-6; DNA: TGTGCCAGCAGCTTATTTACCCCCCAGGGACAAGAGACCCAGTACTTC; CDR3: CASSLFTPQGQETQYF
J: TRBJ2-1; D: TRBD2; size: once; V: TRBV30; DNA: TGTGCCTGGAGTGACGAAACTAGCGGGAGAACGGATGAGCAGTTCTTC; CDR3: CAWSDETSGRTDEQFF
J: TRBJ2-7; D: -; size: -; V: TRBV6-1; DNA: TGTGTCCTCGTGGACAGTTCCTACGAGCAGTACTTC; CDR3: CVLVDSSYEQYF